Following are 25 T cell receptor beta chains from one sample sequenced in a study of T cells expressing NK-cell markers (dated by TCRdb to the early 2020s). Library construction relied on 5' RACE. TCRdb lists the instrument as Illumina HiSeq 2000. The reads underwent TCRdb reprocessing, giving one record for each CDR3 protein sequence and no DNA. The sample's own table lists around 260,000 distinct CDR3 sequences. The top ten hold roughly 4.2% of the sample. Sequenced material: blood T cells: a sorted CD56 or NKG2C T cell subset, CD4+ or CD8+ T cells, or bulk PBMC T cells (not recorded which). The receptors originated from a woman between 18 and 70 years old in good health.

The chain joins TRBV20-1 to TRBJ2-4; absent DNA, TCRdb's TRBD1 call cannot be checked. This CDR3 has 14 residues. Looked up from germline, CDR1 is DFQATT and CDR2 is SNEGSKA (reference sequence). The CDR3 region is CSASAAGGSSIQYF.

The V call is TRBV5-5, the J call TRBJ2-3; TCRdb picks TRBD2, but there is no DNA to check that call. Germline V gene sequence: CDR1 SGHKS, CDR2 YYEKEE (reference sequence). The CDR3 loop spans 16 amino acids. CDR3 in amino acids: CASSWGTSGGRDTQYF.

This rearrangement joins TRBV29-1 to TRBJ2-1; TCRdb lists TRBD1, though no DNA is available to test this call. Germline V lookup: CDR1 SQVTM, CDR2 ANQGSEA. This CDR3 region has 13 residues. The CDR3 spells CSVAGRTGETQFF.

The genes are TRBV5-1 and TRBJ2-1. The CDR3 is 12 residues long. Germline V gene data show CDR1 as SGHRS and CDR2 as YFSETQ. The CDR3 reads CASRSLGNEQFF.

The rearrangement links TRBV20-1 to TRBJ2-7. Germline CDR1 is DFQATT and CDR2 is SNEGSKA (reference sequence). This CDR3 is built from 13 residues. CDR3 sequence: CSARDREQYEQYF.

The V and J genes are TRBV18 and TRBJ1-2. CDR1 KGHSH and CDR2 LQKENI come from the germline V gene. This CDR3 has 14 amino acids. CDR3 loop: CASSPSQDGSGYTF.

This chain uses TRBV4-3 with TRBJ2-7; there is no DNA to check the TCRdb D call of TRBD2. CDR3 length: 15 residues. Looked up from germline, CDR1 is LGHNA and CDR2 is YSLEER. The CDR3 spells CASSQDTSGRYEQYF.

V and J are TRBV7-2 and TRBJ1-6. Per germline, CDR1 SGHTA and CDR2 FQGNSA. The CDR3 runs to 15 residues. The CDR3 region is CASSSRGAGNSPLHF.

The J gene is TRBJ1-5, the V gene TRBV29-1. The CDR3 extends over 13 amino acids. Germline V gene sequence: CDR1 SQVTM, CDR2 ANQGSEA. CDR3 protein: CSAQDGSNQPQHF.

This chain joins TRBV13 and TRBJ2-1; absent DNA, TCRdb's TRBD1 call cannot be checked. The CDR3 has 14 amino acids. Germline CDR1 PRHDT, CDR2 FYEKMQ (reference sequence). The CDR3 is CASSGSTRRNEQFF.

The J gene is TRBJ1-5, the V gene TRBV18. Germline CDR1 reads KGHSH; CDR2 reads LQKENI. The CDR3 has 16 amino acids. This chain's CDR3 is CASSPDALRVGQPQHF.

The chain has TRBV20-1 and TRBJ2-3; TCRdb selects TRBD2, and the lack of DNA leaves this call unchecked. The germline V gene has CDR1 DFQATT and CDR2 SNEGSKA (reference sequence). The length of the CDR3 is 14 residues. The CDR3 loop is CSAPGLGVTDTQYF.

The chain combines TRBV20-1 with TRBJ2-5. The CDR3 has 11 residues. Germline V gene lookup returns CDR1 DFQATT and CDR2 SNEGSKA (reference sequence). CDR3 region: CSVSDRETQYF.

The gene calls are TRBV20-1 and TRBJ2-1; no DNA is available, so the TRBD1 call from TCRdb remains unchecked. This CDR3 is built from 12 residues. Germline V CDR1 and CDR2: DFQATT, SNEGSKA (reference sequence). The CDR3 region is CSVGQGDNEQFF.

V usage is TRBV18 and J usage is TRBJ2-5; TCRdb returns TRBD1, unconfirmable since there is no DNA. Germline V CDR1 and CDR2: KGHSH, LQKENI. This CDR3 region has 15 residues. CDR3 in amino acids: CASSPERQGAETQYF.

This chain links TRBV7-2 with TRBJ1-1; the TRBD1 assignment by TCRdb is unverifiable without DNA. The CDR3 has 15 residues. Germline CDR1 reads SGHTA; CDR2 reads FQGNSA. The CDR3: CASSSQGGGNTEAFF.

This chain uses TRBV21-1 with TRBJ2-2; TCRdb selects TRBD1, and the lack of DNA leaves this call unchecked. TRBV21-1 is designated a pseudogene. There are 18 residues in the CDR3. The CDR3 is CASSKDGFRDRDAGELFF.

The V and J genes are TRBV27 and TRBJ2-1; checking the TCRdb D call of TRBD1 is not possible without DNA. Germline V gene lookup returns CDR1 MNHEY and CDR2 SMNVEV (reference sequence). CDR3 length: 15 residues. Here the CDR3 reads CASTSTGGPLGEQFF.

The rearrangement uses TRBV3-1 and TRBJ2-3. Germline CDR1 is LGHDT and CDR2 is YNNKEL (reference sequence). The CDR3 is 15 amino acids. This CDR3 is CASSQGPTRADTQYF.

The V call is TRBV6-1, the J call TRBJ2-1; the D call from TCRdb, TRBD1, cannot be confirmed without DNA. Germline V CDR1 and CDR2: MNHNS, SASEGT. The CDR3 covers 15 residues. The chain's CDR3 is CASSPNRGPGYEQFF.

The chain joins TRBV5-1 to TRBJ2-7; absent DNA, TCRdb's TRBD1 call cannot be checked. The length of the CDR3 is 14 residues. Germline V gene data show CDR1 as SGHRS and CDR2 as YFSETQ. The CDR3 protein is CASSLTGPDYEQYF.

This sequence joins TRBV5-5 and TRBJ1-2; there is no DNA to check the TCRdb D call of TRBD1. This CDR3 region has 12 residues. The germline V gene encodes CDR1 SGHKS and CDR2 YYEKEE (reference sequence). CDR3 in amino acids: CASSPQVYGYTF. Combining the CDR3 with reference TRBV5-5 and TRBJ1-2 gives the whole variable domain DAGVTQSPTHLIKTRGQQVTLRCSPISGHKSVSWYQQVLGQGPQFIFQYYEKEERGRGNFPDRFSARQFPNYSSELNVNALLLGDSALYLCASSPQVYGYTFGSGTRLTVV.

CDR3 sequence: CASSRNYGYEQYF. The chain has TRBV23-1 and TRBJ2-7. TRBV23-1 is placed among ORFs of uncertain function. The CDR3 covers 13 residues.

This CDR3 is CASSLDGTGEKLFF. The rearrangement uses TRBV12-3 or TRBV12-4 and TRBJ1-4; TCRdb calls TRBD1, which cannot be checked without DNA. This CDR3 spans 14 amino acids.

The gene calls are TRBV5-4 and TRBJ2-5; TCRdb gives TRBD2 as the D gene, but with no DNA this cannot be confirmed. The germline V gene has CDR1 SGHNT and CDR2 YYREEE (reference sequence). The length of the CDR3 is 16 residues. CDR3 amino acids: CASSRLAGGFQETQYF.